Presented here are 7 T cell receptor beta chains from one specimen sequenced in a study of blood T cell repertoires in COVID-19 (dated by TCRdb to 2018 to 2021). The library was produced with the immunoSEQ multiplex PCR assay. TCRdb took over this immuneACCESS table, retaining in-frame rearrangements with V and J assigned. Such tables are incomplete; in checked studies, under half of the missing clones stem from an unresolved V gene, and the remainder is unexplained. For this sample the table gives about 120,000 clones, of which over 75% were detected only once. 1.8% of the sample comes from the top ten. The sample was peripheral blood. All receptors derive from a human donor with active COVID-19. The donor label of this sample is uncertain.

CDR3 amino acids: CASRGDSAKSEKLFF. In nucleotides, the CDR3 is TGTGCCAGCAGGGGGGACAGCGCAAAATCAGAAAAACTGTTTTTT. The V and J genes are TRBV6-5 and TRBJ1-4, with 7 nucleotides matching TRBD1. The junction had 12 bases not matched to a gene; V was cut back by 6 bases and J by 8 bases. The CDR3 spans 15 residues. Germline-derived CDR1 and CDR2 are MNHEY and SVGAGI.

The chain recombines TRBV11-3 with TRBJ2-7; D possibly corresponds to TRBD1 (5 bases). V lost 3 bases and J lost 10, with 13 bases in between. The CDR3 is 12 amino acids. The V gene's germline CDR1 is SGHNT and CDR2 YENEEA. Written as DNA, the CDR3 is TGTGCCAGCAGCTTCGGGCAGGGTTTTCAGTACTTC. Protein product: CASSFGQGFQYF.

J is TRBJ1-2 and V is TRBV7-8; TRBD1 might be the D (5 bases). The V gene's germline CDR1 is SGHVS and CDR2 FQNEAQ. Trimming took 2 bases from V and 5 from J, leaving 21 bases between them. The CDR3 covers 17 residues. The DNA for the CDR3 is TGTGCCAGCAGCTTACAGGGCGGGAGGCCAACTCTTTATGGCTACACCTTC. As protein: CASSLQGGRPTLYGYTF.

CDR3 bases: TGTGCCAGCAGTTTATCGGGCCTGTGGCGATCTGGGGCCAACGTCCTGACTTTC. Translating gives CASSLSGLWRSGANVLTF. The V call is TRBV27, the J call TRBJ2-6; the D is unclear. The CDR3 is made up of 18 amino acids. The germline V gene encodes CDR1 MNHEY and CDR2 SMNVEV (reference sequence). The ends were cut back, 0 bases at V and 1 base at J, with 13 bases in the middle.

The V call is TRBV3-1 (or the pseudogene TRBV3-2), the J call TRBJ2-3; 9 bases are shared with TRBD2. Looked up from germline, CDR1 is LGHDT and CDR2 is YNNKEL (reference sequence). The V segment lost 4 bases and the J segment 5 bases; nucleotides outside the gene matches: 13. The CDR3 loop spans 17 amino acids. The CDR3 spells CASSPGGCGGVRDTQYF. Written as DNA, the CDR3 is TGTGCCAGCAGCCCAGGGGGTTGCGGGGGGGTGAGAGATACGCAGTATTTT.

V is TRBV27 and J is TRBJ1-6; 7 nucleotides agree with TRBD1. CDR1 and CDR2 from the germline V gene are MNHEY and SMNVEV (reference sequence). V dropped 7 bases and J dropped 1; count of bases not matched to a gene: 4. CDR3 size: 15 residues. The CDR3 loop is CASTRTGSYNSPLHF. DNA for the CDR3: TGTGCCAGCACTCGGACAGGTTCCTATAATTCACCCCTCCACTTT.

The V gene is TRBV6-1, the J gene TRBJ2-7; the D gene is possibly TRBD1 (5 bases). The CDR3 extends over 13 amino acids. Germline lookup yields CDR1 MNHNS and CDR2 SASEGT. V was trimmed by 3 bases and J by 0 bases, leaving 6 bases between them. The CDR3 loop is CASSDRASYEQYF. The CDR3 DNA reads TGTGCCAGCAGTGACAGGGCCTCCTACGAGCAGTACTTC.